This TCR beta chain was documented in a study of T-cell reconstitution after alpha-beta-depleted transplantation in children (TCRdb year 2016). Some background on the complete study: Using TCR repertoire profiling, the study quantitatively followed how T-cell immune reconstitution unfolded in children after TCRalphabeta/CD19-depleted allogeneic hematopoietic cell transplantation.

The method was PCR. The sequencer was an Illumina HiSeq 2500. To normalize quantification of the TCRbeta repertoire, the TCR libraries were built with molecular barcoding that relied on unique molecular identifiers. TCRdb itself trimmed the public reads at Q25 with fastp, ran MiXCR and retained productive beta chains. Each CDR3 protein gets just one entry, which takes the most common genes and DNA from the rows behind it. This sample is represented by about 230,000 distinct CDR3 sequences; around 13% of them were singletons. The ten largest clones take up about 2.6% of the sample. This clonotype was detected only a few times. Its recognized antigen is unknown. No quality values exist for individual bases; no much larger clone is one base distant. The CDR3 contains 16 residues, cysteine and phenylalanine counted. CDR3 DNA only is kept here, 48 bases in frame from base 1. The germline V gene (reference sequence) supplies CDR1 LGHDT and CDR2 YNNKEL. Trimmed from V: 4 bases; trimmed from J: 0 bases; junction bases lacking a gene match: 8.

The specimen comprised PBMCs from the stem cell graft donor, sampled from the stem cell graft. This clonotype was obtained from a human donor who donated a stem cell graft to a child with acute lymphoblastic leukemia. This sequence uses TRBV3-1 and TRBJ2-5, with 7 bases in between that match TRBD2. The DNA reads as follows: TGTGCCAGCAGCCCCATGGGGGGGGGGGACCAAGAGACCCAGTACTTC. It is translated as CASSPMGGGDQETQYF.